The clone carrying this T cell receptor (beta chain) was seen repeatedly, ten times or more. The germline gives CDR1 DFQATT, CDR2 SNEGSKA (reference sequence). CDR3 length: 17 amino acids. The V gene end was trimmed by 0 bases and the J gene end by 5 bases; junction bases not matched to a gene: 15. TCRdb passed the RT-PCR reads through MiXCR, listing each CDR3 protein once. The sample records about 680,000 distinct CDR3 sequences, 11% to 15% being singletons. The chain joins TRBV20-1 to TRBJ1-2; TRBD1 matches at 7 bases. Specimen: memory CD4+ T cells from blood. This TCR came from a female donor in good health, serving as a healthy control. CDR3 sequence reads: CSARDRGGTASTYGYTF. The DNA for the CDR3 is TGCAGTGCTAGAGATCGGGGGGGGACAGCCTCCACTTATGGCTACACCTTC.